This T cell receptor beta chain was obtained from a study of shared clonotypes between healthy human individuals. Losses at the gene ends were 6 bases for V and 6 bases for J; bases not matched to a gene: 7. In germline, CDR1 is LNHDA, CDR2 SQIVND (reference sequence). The CDR3 sequence is 14 residues long. With respect to this clone: Its antigen is still unknown.

Study findings and constraints: Since donors were few, the genetic and exposure-history diversity represented was limited. Generation of non-shared clonotypes was less probable than generation of clonotypes shared by all four donors.

Sequenced by immunoSEQ multiplex PCR; TCRdb stores in-frame clones only, minus some. The repertoire holds 2 million to 2.5 million clones, with more than 90% as singletons. The TCR comes from a man aged 18 to 29 in good health. The chain carries TRBV19 and TRBJ1-4, with 7 bases aligning to TRBD1. Material: naive CD4+ T cells sorted from blood. Subset in this sample: CD45RA+ positively selected. This CDR3 reads CASRNRGRDEKLFF. CDR3 DNA sequence: TGTGCCAGTAGGAACAGGGGCCGGGATGAAAAACTGTTTTTT.